Described below is a single T cell receptor beta chain sequence and its context. What this receptor recognizes is not known. Per-base qualities were not stored, and no clone one base away is much larger. The receptor library was made with the immunoSEQ multiplex PCR assay. For the multiplex PCR, a mixture combining 60 forward primers for TCR Vbeta segments and 13 reverse primers for TCR Jbeta segments was used. The CDR3 region of rearranged TCR beta genes was amplified from genomic DNA with a multiplex PCR assay. The Illumina HiSeq System was used to sequence the amplified TCR beta libraries as 87-base-pair reads. The source study handled its data this way. In a later analysis, approximately 74 million unique TCR beta chains were counted across the 650 to 700 repertoires, and around 10 million of these chains were shared by at least two donors. Raw reads were error-corrected and collapsed into unique sequences by a nearest-neighbor algorithm in which closely related sequences were merged to remove PCR and sequencing errors. To assign V, D and J gene segments, CDR3 sequences were aligned to IMGT reference sequences. For a sequence to be retained, at least a six-nucleotide match to both a V gene segment and a J gene segment was required. Rearrangements were classified as productive when the CDR3 lacked stop codons and remained in frame with V and J, and all other rearrangements were classified as non-productive. CDR3 was defined according to IMGT convention as the region running from the second conserved V-encoded cysteine to the conserved J-encoded phenylalanine. In an earlier analysis of around 540 of the donors, sequences lacking an unambiguous match to a single V gene segment were excluded. In an earlier analysis of 587 of the donors, V segments were called functional above 56.7% productive rearrangements and were called segregating when the between-donor standard deviation exceeded 5%. A statistical classification framework was built for diagnosing cytomegalovirus status from the catalog of TCR beta chain sequences. In a later analysis, TCR nucleotide sequences were compared against IMGT/GENE-DB human TR gene sequences so that V and J genes could be assigned. Using the TCRdist pipeline, a later analysis assigned CDR3 sequences along with most-parsimonious VDJ recombination scenarios. In a later analysis, each TCR beta chain was defined by its CDR3 amino acid sequence together with its V-gene family, and reads without a unique V-gene family were excluded. As a way to deal with suspected cross-contamination and a sequencing artifact, a later analysis dropped roughly 600 nucleotide sequences that were highly shared and had low generation probability. In a later analysis, a clonal expansion index for each public chain was calculated from normalized within-repertoire ranks of inferred template counts. In a later analysis, generation probabilities were computed using a VDJ recombination model fitted to out-of-frame rearrangements, and the results were checked against IGoR. A later analysis scored TCR-TCR, TCR-HLA and TCR-CMV co-occurrence with hypergeometric tests, applying a repertoire-size bias correction to TCR pairs. In a later analysis, false discovery rates were estimated by permuting HLA or CMV assignments 20 times. A later analysis grouped co-occurring TCRs with DBSCAN, adding TCRdist sequence similarity when clustering within HLA-allele-positive subsets. Repertoires with fewer than 30,000 or more than 120,000 public chains were left out of co-occurrence clustering, as were about 5 repertoires with anomalous nucleotide sharing. What TCRdb holds here is the immuneACCESS table cut down to in-frame rearrangements. Part of the clones is not present; checked against another copy, under half of the missing clones reflect an unresolved V gene, and the others are unexplained. Clone size and the V and J calls come from that table; the DNA yielded D and trimming. In this sample the table shows about 200,000 clones, approximately 85% of which occur a single time. 2% to 2.5% of the sample is held by the ten biggest clonotypes.

These data belong to a study of cytomegalovirus exposure and HLA in healthy donors (dated by TCRdb to 2015 to 2018). General notes on the study: In an earlier analysis of some 610 of the donors, about 260 Gb of sequence data and 100 million or so unique TCR beta sequences from some 170 million T cells were reported. In a later genetic analysis, genome-wide SNP genotypes for about three fifths of the roughly 670 donors were used, and that subset was treated as a discovery cohort. On average, 235,054 unique TCR beta nucleotide sequences were sequenced per donor among roughly 430 genotyped donors of the cohort, with 15% to 20% of those sequences being non-productive. In addition to the first cohort of approximately 650 subjects, a separate validation cohort of 120 different subjects was used. Typing coverage differed by locus: A, B, C, DRB1 and DQB1 were typed in roughly 629-640 donors, DQA1 in about 500, DPA1 in 606, and DPB1 in 400 to 480. Several DR-DQ haplotypes were handled as single units for association and clustering because linkage in the cohort was strong. An early release covering roughly 580 HLA-typed donors comprised approximately 290 gigabases of sequencing data and 85 million to 100 million unique TCR sequences. Class I and class II HLA loci were covered by the typing at four-digit resolution. Of the approximately 400 genotyped donors, approximately 82% fell in the genetic ancestry cluster associated with self-reported Caucasian donors. Using immunosequencing, the study profiled T cell repertoires from 666 subjects and related those repertoires to cytomegalovirus serostatus. The later analysis used no new phenotypic data to find candidate immune exposures, relying instead on TCR beta sequences and their occurrence across donors. The study was designed to test whether signatures of past pathogen exposure could be identified by cataloging public T cell receptors. Every repertoire in the discovery cohort had been generated on one and the same sequencing platform. An earlier analysis of some 600 of the donors applied high-throughput TCR beta sequencing to assess whether each TCR beta V gene segment acted as functional or pseudogenic. To study patterns of TCR occurrence, a later analysis re-analyzed previously published TCR beta repertoires from several hundred donors and added high-resolution HLA genotyping. High-throughput TCR immunosequencing, statistical association of individual TCRs with disease status, and machine learning were combined to predict cytomegalovirus infection status. Donor age, sex, ethnicity and CMV serostatus were collected together with the repertoire data.

In total, approximately 690 healthy bone marrow donors made up the cohort. At the time of sampling, all cohort members were nominally healthy, though unrecorded immune exposures were likely present. The donor tested CMV seronegative and was one of the 352 seronegative cohort members. A peripheral blood sample was collected from each donor, and TCR beta sequencing was performed on peripheral blood mononuclear cells. Genomic DNA was extracted from the blood cell samples with the Qiagen DNeasy Blood Extraction Kit. Points the paper makes about the study in general: In the study, around 160 TCR beta chains were listed as associated with cytomegalovirus. According to a later genetic analysis, donors in an Asian-associated ancestry cluster had fewer N-insertions in productive TCRs than the approximately 670-donor mean. In a later analysis, several top co-occurrence clusters were reported to appear linked to parvovirus B19, influenza, CMV and Epstein-Barr virus. CMV serostatus was the only immune exposure information available for the cohort. In an earlier analysis of more than 500 of the donors, most TCR beta V segments appeared in productive rearrangements about 87% or about 30% of the time, broadly matching IMGT annotations. The classifier was reported to diagnose cytomegalovirus status with high specificity and sensitivity in both the original and validation cohorts. A later analysis found that most CMV-associated TCR beta chains appeared HLA-restricted, with HLA associations seemingly driven largely by CMV exposure. A later analysis found that HLA-associated TCR beta chains were more clonally expanded and had lower generation probabilities than equally common non-associated chains. A further reported finding was that TCR beta sequences accurately predicted the HLA-A and HLA-B alleles for most subjects in the first cohort. A group of highly shared sequence variants was considered likely to be a technical artifact of the sequencing pipeline. Most TCR sequences were seen in very few donors, while some public TCRs were found in many individuals. Because the 87-base-pair reads could not distinguish some IMGT-functional V segments, including TRBV6-2 and TRBV6-3, those segments were excluded. Three of the identified cytomegalovirus-associated TCR beta chains were confirmed in vitro to be specific for cytomegalovirus antigens. Because counts were too low, about 17 rarely observed V segments, including chromosome 9 orphons, were excluded from the earlier analysis of 587 of the donors. The authors suggested that the approach could potentially be extended to other disease states and immunological phenotypes. When HLA alleles, especially DR and DQ, strongly co-occurred, attributing TCR associations to individual alleles was difficult. Linkage disequilibrium might explain the correlated functional status among segregating V segments, but an unknown experimental factor could not be excluded. A later analysis associated 15,000 to 20,000 TCR beta sequences with specific HLA alleles at a false discovery rate of 0.05. Sequencing depth was assumed to be roughly uniform across donors in the presence/absence analyses, though that assumption may not hold. This cohort had only TCR beta chains sequenced, and the lack of alpha or paired-chain data limited which features could be detected. Because HLA typing was missing for some donors at each locus, association tests included only the typed subset. According to a later analysis, TCR association rates differed among HLA loci, with DRB1 alleles showing the most associated TCRs and HLA-C alleles showing the fewest. V-gene and J-gene trimming of TCR beta chains was associated with a missense DCLRE1C variant in a later genetic analysis, and the association was replicated in an independent cohort.

From the cysteine up to the phenylalanine, the CDR3 has a length of 17 residues. Just CDR3 DNA is preserved here, 51 bases in frame from base 1. From the germline V gene, CDR1 is SGHTA and CDR2 is FQGNSA. Unmatched junction bases come to 3, with V trimmed by 0 bases and J by 4 bases. The chain uses TRBV7-2 and TRBJ2-2; TRBD2 agrees with 12 junctional bases. This clonotype originated in a woman aged 50 to 60 in good health and CMV-seronegative. Material for sequencing was PBMCs. Here is the DNA: TGTGCCAGCAGCTTAGCTCCGGGACTAGCGGGCACCGGGGAGCTGTTTTTT. The translation is CASSLAPGLAGTGELFF. Beyond the CDR3, the reference TRBV7-2 and TRBJ2-2 genes provide the residues; the full variable domain reads: GAGVSQSPSNKVTEKGKDVELRCDPISGHTALYWYRQSLGQGLEFLIYFQGNSAPDKSGLPSDRFSAERTGGSVSTLTIQRTQQEDSAVYLCASSLAPGLAGTGELFFGEGSRLTVL.